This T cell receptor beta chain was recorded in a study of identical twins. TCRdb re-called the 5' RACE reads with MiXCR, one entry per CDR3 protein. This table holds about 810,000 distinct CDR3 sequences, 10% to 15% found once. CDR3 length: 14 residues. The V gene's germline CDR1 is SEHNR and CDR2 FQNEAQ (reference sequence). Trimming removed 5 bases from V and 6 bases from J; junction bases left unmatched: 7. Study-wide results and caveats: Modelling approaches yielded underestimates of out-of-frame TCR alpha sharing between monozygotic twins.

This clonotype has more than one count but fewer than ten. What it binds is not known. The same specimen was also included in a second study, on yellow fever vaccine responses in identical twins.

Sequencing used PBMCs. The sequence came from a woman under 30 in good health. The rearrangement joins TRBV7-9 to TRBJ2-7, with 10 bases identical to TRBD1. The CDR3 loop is CASSVGTGVGEQYV. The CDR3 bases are TGTGCCAGCAGCGTTGGGACAGGGGTCGGCGAGCAGTACGTC.